These 6 T cell receptor beta chains came from one sample sequenced in a study of response to subunit inactivated influenza vaccine. Each CDR3 protein is one row after TCRdb ran MiXCR on the RT-PCR reads. The sample includes around 530,000 distinct CDR3 sequences, 12% of them seen just once. The material was PBMCs from blood, obtained on the day of vaccination. These receptors originate from a man between 50 and 59 years old who received an inactivated influenza vaccine.

CDR3 sequence reads: CASSLAPGFSGQETQYF. The CDR3 coding sequence is TGTGCCAGCAGCTTAGCCCCAGGGTTTAGCGGCCAAGAGACCCAGTACTTC. The chain is built from TRBV11-2 and TRBJ2-5; possible D gene TRBD2, 6 bases. The length of the CDR3 is 17 residues. V lost 1 base to trimming and J lost 1 base, with 16 bases between them. CDR1 is SGHAT, CDR2 FQNNGV, per germline. Filled out from reference TRBV11-2 and TRBJ2-5, the complete variable domain reads EAGVAQSPRYKIIEKRQSVAFWCNPISGHATLYWYQQILGQGPKLLIQFQNNGVVDDSQLPKDRFSAERLKGVDSTLKIQPAKLEDSAVYLCASSLAPGFSGQETQYFGPGTRLLVL.

This clonotype occurred many times. The chain links TRBV28 to TRBJ2-7; perhaps TRBD2 as D (6 bases). V dropped 5 bases and J dropped 1 base, with 12 bases sitting between them. Germline V gene lookup returns CDR1 MDHEN and CDR2 SYDVKM. The CDR3 contains 14 residues. The CDR3 spells CASSGYGTSYEQYF. CDR3 DNA: TGTGCCAGCAGTGGGTATGGGACTTCCTACGAGCAGTACTTC.

This clonotype was detected a few times. The chain combines TRBV28 with TRBJ2-3; maybe TRBD1 (6 bases). The V gene lost 7 bases and the J gene lost 3 bases, with 17 bases spanning the gap. The CDR3 sequence is 15 residues long. Germline V gene sequence: CDR1 MDHEN, CDR2 SYDVKM. CDR3 residues: CASNTGRGSTDTQYF. As DNA, the CDR3 is TGTGCCAGCAACACGGGCAGGGGATCGACAGATACGCAGTATTTT.

In its sample, this clonotype was seen once. CDR3 DNA sequence: TGTGCCAGCAGTTACTCCCCGAATAAAGGAGCAGAGACCCAGTACTTC. It translates to CASSYSPNKGAETQYF. The chain carries TRBV6-5 and TRBJ2-5, with unresolved D. The CDR3 covers 16 residues. V was clipped by 0 bases and J by 4 bases, with 15 bases between them. Germline V lookup: CDR1 MNHEY, CDR2 SVGAGI.

CDR3 sequence: CASSQVARTNTEAFF. CDR3 bases: TGCGCCAGCAGCCAAGTGGCCCGCACGAACACTGAAGCTTTCTTT. The chain joins TRBV4-3 to TRBJ1-1; D not resolved. Germline V gene lookup returns CDR1 LGHNA and CDR2 YSLEER. Trimming cost V 1 base and J 1 base, with 10 bases left between them. This CDR3 is built from 15 residues.

The rearrangement links TRBV15 to TRBJ1-2; weak D call: TRBD1 (6 bases). From germline, CDR1 is LNHNV and CDR2 YYDKDF (reference sequence). The V end was cut by 1 base, the J end by 8 bases, with 14 bases between. The CDR3 has 14 amino acids. The CDR3 DNA follows: TGTGCCACCAGCAGAGGACAGGTCTATGGAGGCTACACCTTC. Protein sequence: CATSRGQVYGGYTF.